These 27 T cell receptor beta chains came from one sample sequenced in a study of cytomegalovirus exposure and HLA in healthy donors. PCR was performed using 60 Vbeta and 13 Jbeta primers. Assay used: immunoSEQ multiplex PCR; TCRdb lists only in-frame clones, some missing. The top ten hold about 2% of the sample, which has roughly 100,000 clones, 76% seen once. Sequencing was done on a sample of PBMCs. The receptors come from a man in his forties in good health and CMV-seronegative.

This chain uses TRBV6-6 with TRBJ1-1; 7 positions match TRBD1. V was pared by 0 bases and J by 9 bases, with 10 bases of the junction left unmatched. Germline CDR1 is MNHNY and CDR2 is SVGAGI (reference sequence). This CDR3 spans 15 amino acids. In DNA, the CDR3 is TGTGCCAGCAGTTACTCCCGACAGGGTTCAGTTCAAGCTTTCTTT. This translates into CASSYSRQGSVQAFF.

The chain couples TRBV9 to TRBJ1-4; TRBD1 matches 8 bases. Unmatched junction bases numbered 9, after V lost 3 bases and J lost 2 bases. The CDR3 loop spans 17 amino acids. Germline V gene data show CDR1 as SGDLS and CDR2 as YYNGEE. This CDR3 reads CASSANGQGKTNEKLFF. In DNA, the CDR3 is TGTGCCAGCAGCGCCAATGGACAGGGAAAGACTAATGAAAAACTGTTTTTT.

V is TRBV10-1 and J is TRBJ2-1; 15 nucleotides line up with TRBD2. This CDR3 region has 15 residues. Losses at the gene ends were 5 bases for V and 8 bases for J; bases not matched to a gene: 4. Germline CDR1 is WNHNN and CDR2 is SYGVQD (reference sequence). CDR3 in amino acids: CASSPGTSGRYEQFF. The CDR3 DNA is TGCGCCAGCAGTCCCGGGACTAGCGGGAGGTATGAGCAGTTCTTC.

The chain uses TRBV4-2 and TRBJ2-2, with a tentative D call TRBD1 (5 bases). Trimming left V 0 bases short and J 3 bases short, with 11 bases between. Germline values: CDR1 LGHNA, CDR2 YNFKEQ. The CDR3 has 16 residues. The CDR3 DNA is TGTGCCAGCAGCCAAGATGTAGGCAGGGACACCGGGGAGCTGTTTTTT. Encoded protein: CASSQDVGRDTGELFF.

The chain carries TRBV7-3 and TRBJ2-3; D is undetermined. Germline V lookup: CDR1 SGHTA, CDR2 FQGTGA. Trimming took off 1 base at V and 3 bases at J, with 8 bases between the two ends. The CDR3 loop spans 14 amino acids. The CDR3 spells CASSLRLRTDTQYF. The CDR3 coding sequence is TGTGCCAGCAGCTTAAGGCTGAGGACAGATACGCAGTATTTT.

V is TRBV19 and J is TRBJ2-7, with a weak D call TRBD2 (5 bases). CDR3 length: 16 residues. Germline values: CDR1 LNHDA, CDR2 SQIVND (reference sequence). Trimming took 3 bases from V and 0 from J, leaving 15 bases between them. CDR3 in amino acids: CASSIVRLPASYEQYF. The CDR3 DNA reads as TGTGCCAGTAGTATCGTTAGACTACCTGCCTCCTACGAGCAGTACTTC.

The V call is TRBV4-3, the J call TRBJ1-1, with a weak D call TRBD1 (5 bases). The CDR3 runs to 15 residues. Germline loops: CDR1 LGHNA, CDR2 YSLEER. V lost 4 bases and J lost 6, with 18 bases in between. CDR3 loop: CASSRRNGGSAEAFF. The CDR3 nucleotides read TGCGCCAGCAGCCGCAGGAACGGGGGGAGTGCTGAAGCTTTCTTT.

Turning to this clone: Other DNA sequences in this specimen translate into the identical CDR3. This sequence joins TRBV4-1 and TRBJ2-4, with 8 bases lining up with TRBD2. From germline, CDR1 is MGHRA and CDR2 YSYEKL. With 4 bases clipped from V and 0 bases from J, the junction kept 14 bases outside the gene matches. This CDR3 has 19 amino acids. CDR3 amino acids: CASSPPWVAGNLAKNIQYF. CDR3 in DNA: TGCGCCAGCAGCCCTCCGTGGGTAGCGGGGAATCTAGCCAAAAACATTCAGTACTTC.

In its sample, this clone was seen a few times. V usage is TRBV28 and J usage is TRBJ2-7, with no clear D. This CDR3 comprises 12 residues. In germline, CDR1 is MDHEN, CDR2 SYDVKM. V was cut by 2 bases and J by 3 bases, with 5 bases left in between. DNA for the CDR3: TGTGCCAGCAGTTTACAGGACTACGAGCAGTACTTC. Its protein is CASSLQDYEQYF.

The chain links TRBV4-1 to TRBJ1-3; D not certain. Germline V gene lookup returns CDR1 MGHRA and CDR2 YSYEKL. V lost 3 bases and J 0 bases, leaving 9 bases between the germline ends. CDR3 size: 15 residues. The CDR3 spells CASSQREPSGNTIYF. Written as DNA, the CDR3 is TGCGCCAGCAGCCAGCGGGAACCCTCTGGAAACACCATATATTTT.

Only one count was recorded for this clone. This chain links TRBV6-8 with TRBJ2-7, with D perhaps matching TRBD2 (7 bases). Germline assignment: CDR1 MNHGY and CDR2 SAAAGT. The CDR3 covers 15 residues. V dropped 7 bases and J dropped 2 bases, with 18 bases sitting between them. The CDR3 here is CASTPWEGGAYEQYF. CDR3 DNA: TGTGCCAGCACCCCCTGGGAGGGGGGCGCCTACGAGCAGTACTTC.

The chain carries TRBV18 and TRBJ2-7, with 8 bases matching TRBD1. The J segment lost 3 bases and the V segment lost 6 bases, leaving 4 bases of the junction unmatched. The CDR3 has 13 amino acids. Germline V gene data show CDR1 as KGHSH and CDR2 as LQKENI. CDR3 in DNA: TGTGCCAGCTCGGGACAGGAGCACTACGAGCAGTACTTC. Protein product: CASSGQEHYEQYF. The complete variable domain, with remaining parts taken from reference TRBV18 and TRBJ2-7, reads NAGVMQNPRHLVRRRGQEARLRCSPMKGHSHVYWYRQLPEEGLKFMVYLQKENIIDESGMPKERFSAEFPKEGPSILRIQQVVRGDSAAYFCASSGQEHYEQYFGPGTRLTVT.

The chain uses TRBV7-9 and TRBJ2-3; D ambiguous. Trimming left V 3 bases short and J 4 bases short, with 14 bases between. This CDR3 is 15 amino acids long. Germline V lookup: CDR1 SEHNR, CDR2 FQNEAQ (reference sequence). The CDR3 nucleotides are TGTGCCAGCAGCTTCTCAGGTCGACCACCAGATACGCAGTATTTT. Amino acids: CASSFSGRPPDTQYF.

V and J are TRBV7-3 and TRBJ2-1; tentative D call: TRBD2 (9 bases). V was shortened by 4 bases and J by 2 bases, with 24 bases between the two germline ends. The CDR3 spans 19 residues. Germline V gene lookup returns CDR1 SGHTA and CDR2 FQGTGA. CDR3 loop: CASSSDRASLAGPYNEQFF. The DNA of the CDR3 is TGTGCCAGCAGCTCGGACAGGGCCAGTCTAGCGGGGCCCTACAATGAGCAGTTCTTC.

This clone was counted only a few times. This CDR3 is CASSIPGLAGLEQFF. CDR3 sequence (DNA): TGTGCCAGTAGTATACCCGGCCTAGCGGGACTTGAGCAGTTCTTC. The rearrangement uses TRBV19 and TRBJ2-1; 9 bases line up with TRBD2. The V gene end was trimmed by 2 bases and the J gene end by 9 bases; junction bases not matched to a gene: 8. Germline V gives CDR1 LNHDA, CDR2 SQIVND (reference sequence). The CDR3 contains 15 residues.

The chain recombines TRBV7-6 with TRBJ1-6; D is ambiguous. V was cut by 5 bases and J by 8 bases, with 19 bases left in between. There are 16 residues in the CDR3. Germline V gene lookup returns CDR1 SGHVS and CDR2 FNYEAQ. This CDR3 reads CASSPYLAEPHSPLHF. CDR3 nucleotides: TGTGCCAGCAGCCCCTATCTTGCGGAGCCCCATTCACCCCTCCACTTT.

This chain connects TRBV7-3 to TRBJ1-6; 10 bases agree with TRBD1. Germline V gives CDR1 SGHTA, CDR2 FQGTGA. This CDR3 comprises 15 residues. Unmatched junction bases numbered 5, after V lost 2 bases and J lost 10 bases. CDR3 residues: CASSLGTGAVSPLHF. The CDR3 region has the DNA TGTGCCAGCAGCTTAGGGACAGGGGCTGTCTCACCCCTCCACTTT.

The chain has TRBV14 and TRBJ1-2; D is ambiguous. CDR3 length: 14 residues. V shed 0 bases and J shed 4 bases, with 9 bases lying between them. The germline V gene encodes CDR1 SGHDN and CDR2 FVKESK. Written as DNA, the CDR3 is TGTGCCAGCAGCCAAGAAAGAGATATCTATGGCTACACCTTC. Translated: CASSQERDIYGYTF.

The CDR3 DNA is TGTGCCAGCTCACAGGGGTTTCGGCAGCCCCAGCATTTT. It yields the protein CASSQGFRQPQHF. V gene TRBV7-2 combines with J gene TRBJ1-5; 7 bases match TRBD1. CDR3 length: 13 amino acids. With V trimmed by 8 bases and J by 7 bases, 8 bases remained unmatched. Germline CDR1 is SGHTA and CDR2 is FQGNSA.

The chain employs TRBV28 and TRBJ2-1; 8 bases line up with TRBD2. The V gene's germline CDR1 is MDHEN and CDR2 SYDVKM. After removal of 10 bases from V and 9 bases from J, the junction contained 17 bases not matched to a gene. The CDR3 sequence is 15 residues long. The CDR3 DNA follows: TGTGCCACCACGGTGGGCCAGCGGGAGAGTGTTGAGCAGTTCTTC. Translating gives CATTVGQRESVEQFF.

The rearrangement links TRBV4-3 to TRBJ2-6; D call uncertain. CDR1 LGHNA and CDR2 YSLEER come from the germline V gene. V shed 0 bases and J shed 0 bases, with 6 bases lying between them. CDR3 length: 16 amino acids. CDR3 in DNA: TGCGCCAGCAGCCAAGAACCGGTCTCTGGGGCCAACGTCCTGACTTTC. This translates into CASSQEPVSGANVLTF.

The chain uses TRBV6-1 and TRBJ1-2; D is possibly TRBD1 (6 bases). This CDR3 spans 12 amino acids. Germline CDR1 is MNHNS and CDR2 is SASEGT. Trimming cost V 5 bases and J 4 bases, with 8 bases left between them. CDR3 in DNA: TGTGCCAGCAGTTTACAGGGCTATGGCTACACCTTC. Translating it yields CASSLQGYGYTF.

The V gene is TRBV7-6, the J gene TRBJ2-2; 14 nucleotides agree with TRBD2. Per the germline V gene, CDR1 is SGHVS and CDR2 is FNYEAQ. The CDR3 sequence is 16 residues long. CDR3 sequence reads: CATSGGVNLNTGELFF. The CDR3 DNA is TGTGCGACTAGCGGGGGGGTTAACCTGAACACCGGGGAGCTGTTTTTT.

The table lists this clone with a count of one. V and J are TRBV5-1 and TRBJ2-3; D call uncertain. Trimming cost V 4 bases and J 2 bases, with 8 bases left between them. This CDR3 spans 13 amino acids. Germline loops: CDR1 SGHRS, CDR2 YFSETQ. CDR3 region: CASSPELTDTQYF. DNA for the CDR3: TGCGCCAGCAGCCCGGAGCTCACAGATACGCAGTATTTT.

V and J are TRBV2 and TRBJ1-2; D is unresolved. The CDR3 runs to 11 residues. Deletions cut 7 bases from V and 8 bases from J, with 11 bases between. Germline V gene sequence: CDR1 SNHLY, CDR2 FYNNEI. The CDR3 loop reads CASTWTQGYTF. Here the CDR3 DNA reads TGTGCCAGCACGTGGACTCAAGGCTACACCTTC.

This rearrangement joins TRBV6-1 to TRBJ2-2; 11 positions match TRBD2. V dropped 4 bases and J dropped 6; count of bases not matched to a gene: 4. Per germline, CDR1 MNHNS and CDR2 SASEGT. The CDR3 covers 15 residues. CDR3 bases: TGTGCCAGCAGTGGGGTAGCGGGGGGGCCCGGGGAGCTGTTTTTT. Protein sequence: CASSGVAGGPGELFF.

This clone was seen a few times. The chain has TRBV7-3 and TRBJ2-3; tentative D call: TRBD2 (7 bases). The ends were cut back, 4 bases at V and 1 base at J, with 15 bases in the middle. This CDR3 has 16 amino acids. CDR1 SGHTA and CDR2 FQGTGA come from the germline V gene. CDR3 region: CASSSLWGGGTDTQYF. The CDR3 DNA is TGTGCCAGCAGCTCGTTATGGGGGGGCGGCACAGATACGCAGTATTTT.